These 21 T cell receptor beta chains were sequenced from one sample in a study of beta chain features in type 1 diabetes. Notes on the study in general: People with Type 1 diabetes carried modestly yet significantly shorter TCRB CDR3s in all four CD4+ subsets.

For these receptors, no antigen is known. The entirety of the isolated RNA underwent reverse transcription, so expressed TCRB transcripts were sequenced. Here immunoSEQ multiplex PCR was the method, and the copy in TCRdb shows in-frame clones only, minus some. Among 100,000 to 150,000 clones listed, 15% to 20% were seen once. The sequencing sample was made of central memory CD4+ T cells from blood. Every receptor here comes from a man between 18 and 35 years old with type 1 diabetes.

Details on this clone: At the DNA level, this CDR3 is encoded by other sequences in the same sample as well. This chain links TRBV7-9 with TRBJ2-3; D unresolved. Trimming removed 7 bases from V and 0 bases from J, with 5 bases in between. The germline V gene has CDR1 SEHNR and CDR2 FQNEAQ (reference sequence). The CDR3 has 12 residues. The CDR3 spells CASNPSTDTQYF. The CDR3 bases are TGTGCCAGCAATCCCAGCACAGATACGCAGTATTTT.

This clone came up a few times. The chain couples TRBV4-3 to TRBJ2-4; unclear D gene. CDR1 is LGHNA, CDR2 YSLEER, per germline. Trimming took off 0 bases at V and 5 bases at J, with 14 bases between the two ends. The CDR3 extends over 16 amino acids. CDR3 region: CASSQDHGQWENIQYF. CDR3 sequence (DNA): TGCGCCAGCAGCCAAGATCATGGCCAGTGGGAAAACATTCAGTACTTC.

This clone was seen a few times. The V gene is TRBV29-1, the J gene TRBJ1-2; D remains ambiguous. The germline V gene encodes CDR1 SQVTM and CDR2 ANQGSEA. Trimming shortened V by 6 bases and J by 7 bases, and 15 bases separated the two germline ends. The CDR3 sequence is 12 residues long. The DNA of the CDR3 is TGCAGCGTCTCGGTCCCGCTCGGTGGCTACACCTTC. Encoded protein: CSVSVPLGGYTF.

This clone turned up a few times. The chain couples TRBV9 to TRBJ1-4, with D uncertain. CDR1 SGDLS and CDR2 YYNGEE come from the germline V gene. This CDR3 spans 15 amino acids. The V gene lost 2 bases and the J gene lost 5 bases, with 13 bases spanning the gap. CDR3 residues: CASSVSLAVNEKLFF. The CDR3 bases are TGTGCCAGCAGCGTCTCCCTGGCGGTAAATGAAAAACTGTTTTTT.

The chain carries TRBV6-1 and TRBJ2-5; D not resolved. The V end lost 7 bases, the J end lost 6 bases, and 3 bases lay between the germline ends. The CDR3 sequence is 9 residues long. CDR1 MNHNS and CDR2 SASEGT come from the germline V gene. CDR3 protein: CASTKTQYF. As DNA, the CDR3 is TGTGCCAGCACCAAGACCCAGTACTTC.

This clone appeared a few times. V gene TRBV10-3 combines with J gene TRBJ2-7; 12 bases agree with TRBD2. The CDR3 has 14 amino acids. Germline V gene data show CDR1 as ENHRY and CDR2 as SYGVKD. Losses at the gene ends were 9 bases for V and 2 bases for J; bases not matched to a gene: 5. Written as DNA, the CDR3 is TGTGCCATTCGCCGGACTAGCGGGGCCTACGAGCAGTACTTC. Translated, it gives CAIRRTSGAYEQYF.

The chain couples TRBV28 to TRBJ2-3; tentative D call: TRBD2 (6 bases). Germline CDR1 MDHEN, CDR2 SYDVKM. V dropped 7 bases and J dropped 5 bases, with 10 bases sitting between them. This CDR3 has 12 residues. CDR3 bases: TGTGCCAGCACCCAGGGACTAGATACGCAGTATTTT. Its translation is CASTQGLDTQYF. The variable domain in full, with the rest retrieved from reference TRBV28 and TRBJ2-3, is DVKVTQSSRYLVKRTGEKVFLECVQDMDHENMFWYRQDPGLGLRLIYFSYDVKMKEKGDIPEGYSVSREKKERFSLILESASTNQTSMYLCASTQGLDTQYFGPGTRLTVL.

A few counts support this clone. This chain joins TRBV4-3 and TRBJ2-7, with 9 bases lining up with TRBD1. The CDR3 totals 17 residues. The V gene's germline CDR1 is LGHNA and CDR2 YSLEER. V was pared by 2 bases and J by 3 bases, with 11 bases of the junction left unmatched. The CDR3 coding sequence is TGCGCCAGCAGCCAATACAGCCCGGGACAGGGCCTCTACGAGCAGTACTTC. Its protein is CASSQYSPGQGLYEQYF.

The chain carries TRBV30 and TRBJ1-2; D possibly corresponds to TRBD1 (6 bases). Germline CDR1 and CDR2: GTSNPN and SVGIG (reference sequence). V lost 0 bases and J 8 bases, leaving 16 bases between the germline ends. CDR3 length: 14 amino acids. The CDR3 region is CAWSVWGRGWGYTF. Written as DNA, the CDR3 is TGTGCCTGGAGTGTATGGGGCAGGGGATGGGGCTACACCTTC.

In this sample, this clone turned up a few times. The rearrangement links TRBV7-8 to TRBJ1-2; 8 bases fit TRBD1. The CDR3 loop spans 16 amino acids. V shed 4 bases, J shed 5 bases, and the junction held 12 bases outside the gene matches. The germline V gene encodes CDR1 SGHVS and CDR2 FQNEAQ. The CDR3: CASSSAGDRSGYGYTF. In DNA, the CDR3 is TGTGCCAGCAGCTCCGCGGGGGACAGGAGCGGGTATGGCTACACCTTC. Combining the CDR3 with reference TRBV7-8 and TRBJ1-2 gives the whole variable domain GAGVSQSPRYKVAKRGQDVALRCDPISGHVSLFWYQQALGQGPEFLTYFQNEAQLDKSGLPSDRFFAERPEGSVSTLKIQRTQQEDSAVYLCASSSAGDRSGYGYTFGSGTRLTVV.

This chain connects TRBV29-1 to TRBJ2-3; 8 bases are a match to TRBD1. Germline V gene data show CDR1 as SQVTM and CDR2 as ANQGSEA. The V segment lost 6 bases and the J segment 4 bases; nucleotides outside the gene matches: 9. CDR3 size: 14 residues. DNA of the CDR3: TGCAGCGTGGACCGGGACAGGAGTTCAGATACGCAGTATTTT. Its translation is CSVDRDRSSDTQYF.

The chain combines TRBV29-1 with TRBJ1-2, with D possibly matching TRBD1 (5 bases). This CDR3 region has 16 residues. Germline V gene sequence: CDR1 SQVTM, CDR2 ANQGSEA. Trimming removed 1 base from V and 4 bases from J, with 19 bases in between. CDR3 region: CSVEADGTGKGYGYTF. The CDR3 DNA follows: TGCAGCGTTGAAGCTGACGGGACGGGGAAAGGCTATGGCTACACCTTC.

This chain joins TRBV20-1 and TRBJ2-3; a weak D match, TRBD2 (5 bases). The germline V gene has CDR1 DFQATT and CDR2 SNEGSKA (reference sequence). Trimming took 7 bases from V and 1 from J, leaving 6 bases between them. This CDR3 region has 11 residues. The CDR3 region has the DNA TGCAGTGAAGCGGGCACAGATACGCAGTATTTT. Translated: CSEAGTDTQYF.

This clone was counted once. The chain has TRBV6-1 and TRBJ1-5, with D perhaps matching TRBD1 (5 bases). CDR1 and CDR2 (germline): MNHNS, SASEGT. This CDR3 is 13 amino acids long. Trimming shortened V by 8 bases and J by 2 bases, and 10 bases separated the two germline ends. The CDR3 coding sequence is TGTGCCAGCGGTAGGGGAGGCAATCAGCCCCAGCATTTT. Protein product: CASGRGGNQPQHF.

The table lists this clone with many counts. V gene TRBV6-6 combines with J gene TRBJ2-6; D is unclear. V lost 2 bases, J lost 0 bases, and 8 bases lay in between. Germline CDR1 reads MNHNY; CDR2 reads SVGAGI (reference sequence). The CDR3 contains 16 residues. CDR3 nucleotide sequence: TGTGCCAGCAGTTACCCCACGGTCTCTGGGGCCAACGTCCTGACTTTC. It codes for CASSYPTVSGANVLTF.

This clone was counted at least ten times. The V and J genes are TRBV10-3 and TRBJ2-3; TRBD2 matches at 7 bases. Germline CDR1 is ENHRY and CDR2 is SYGVKD. This CDR3 has 14 amino acids. J was trimmed by 0 bases and V by 10 bases; bases with no gene match: 7. The CDR3 sequence: CASKRETSTDTQYF. The CDR3 DNA follows: TGTGCCAGTAAGCGGGAAACTAGCACAGATACGCAGTATTTT.

This chain links TRBV28 with TRBJ2-7; the match to TRBD2 covers 9 bases. The V gene end was trimmed by 2 bases and the J gene end by 2 bases; junction bases not matched to a gene: 10. The germline CDR1 and CDR2 sequences are MDHEN and SYDVKM. The CDR3 has 17 amino acids. This CDR3 reads CASSLGVGGGGAYEQYF. The CDR3 coding sequence is TGTGCCAGCAGTTTAGGCGTTGGTGGCGGGGGGGCCTACGAGCAGTACTTC.

CDR3 sequence: CASSSERSRSTDTQYF. Here the CDR3 DNA reads TGCGCCAGCAGCTCCGAGCGGAGCCGGAGCACAGATACGCAGTATTTT. The chain uses TRBV5-1 and TRBJ2-3, with a tentative D call TRBD2 (5 bases). This CDR3 contains 16 residues. Germline V gene lookup returns CDR1 SGHRS and CDR2 YFSETQ. V lost 3 bases to trimming and J lost 0 bases, with 14 bases between them. Together with reference TRBV5-1 and TRBJ2-3, the CDR3 gives the full variable domain: KAGVTQTPRYLIKTRGQQVTLSCSPISGHRSVSWYQQTPGQGLQFLFEYFSETQRNKGNFPGRFSGRQFSNSRSEMNVSTLELGDSALYLCASSSERSRSTDTQYFGPGTRLTVL.

This clone was found a few times. The V call is TRBV2, the J call TRBJ2-5; 8 positions agree with TRBD2. Germline CDR1 and CDR2: SNHLY and FYNNEI. V lost 2 bases, J lost 4 bases, and 9 bases stayed unmatched. The CDR3 consists of 16 residues. Written as DNA, the CDR3 is TGTGCCAGCAGTGAAACTAGCGGAGGAGTATTAGAGACCCAGTACTTC. Encoded protein: CASSETSGGVLETQYF.

This clone was recorded many times. The CDR3 is CASPVREETQYF. The CDR3 DNA is TGCGCCAGCCCCGTGAGGGAAGAGACCCAGTACTTC. V and J are TRBV5-1 and TRBJ2-5; tentatively, D is TRBD2 (5 bases). This CDR3 comprises 12 residues. The V end was cut by 7 bases, the J end by 3 bases, with 10 bases between. In germline, CDR1 is SGHRS, CDR2 YFSETQ. Supplemented by reference TRBV5-1 and TRBJ2-5, the full variable domain reads KAGVTQTPRYLIKTRGQQVTLSCSPISGHRSVSWYQQTPGQGLQFLFEYFSETQRNKGNFPGRFSGRQFSNSRSEMNVSTLELGDSALYLCASPVREETQYFGPGTRLLVL.

The chain couples TRBV18 to TRBJ1-2, with 7 bases lining up with TRBD1. This CDR3 is built from 15 residues. V shed 1 base, J shed 8 bases, and the junction held 10 bases outside the gene matches. Per the germline V gene, CDR1 is KGHSH and CDR2 is LQKENI. CDR3 in amino acids: CASSPLTGTGDGYTF. The CDR3 DNA sequence: TGTGCCAGCTCACCACTGACGGGAACAGGGGACGGCTACACCTTC.